This T cell receptor (beta chain) was retrieved from a study of CD8 T cells in Susac syndrome. Germline assignment: CDR1 SGHTA and CDR2 FQGNSA. V shed 1 base and J shed 3 bases, with 4 bases lying between them. The CDR3 is made up of 12 amino acids. As regards this clonotype: What it binds is not known.

Random hexamers were used to reverse transcribe the RNA input (about 0.45 to 1 ug). A multiplex approach, immunoSEQ multiplex PCR, amplified TCR beta CDR3 across 54 Vbeta and 13 Jbeta. Each CDR3 protein is one row after TCRdb ran MiXCR on the immunoSEQ multiplex PCR reads. The sample lists fewer than 150,000 distinct CDR3 sequences, roughly 89% occurring once. CD8+ and CD4+ T cells circulating in blood were sequenced for TCR beta. FACS enriched CD8+ TEMRA cells, while bulk CD8+ and CD4+ were negatively isolated. Study-wide results and caveats: The study recognized that its TCR sequencing and HLA analysis covered a relatively small number of individuals.

The chain couples TRBV7-2 to TRBJ2-7, with no clear D. The sequencing sample was made of CD8+ T cells from PBMCs. This receptor was identified in a human donor with multiple sclerosis. The CDR3 coding sequence is TGTGCCAGCAGCTTAGTTGACTACGAGCAGTACTTC. Translated: CASSLVDYEQYF.